The rows below give T cell receptor beta chains drawn from one sample of a study of T cells in Graves' hyperthyroidism and ophthalmopathy. One entry per CDR3 protein results from TCRdb running MiXCR on the multiplex PCR reads. The data contain hundreds of thousands of distinct CDR3 sequences, around 15% of them singletons. The specimen sequenced was blood. These receptors all stem from a woman in her thirties or forties with Graves' ophthalmopathy. Each CDR3 is given with its conserved first and last residue. D genes are given only for firm matches. Clone size, where shown, is once, few, many, or a class for clones that have expanded.

clone_size j_call d_call v_call cdr3_aa cdr3_nt
many TRBJ2-5 . TRBV11-2 CASSLEWGIGETQYF TGTGCCAGCAGCTTAGAATGGGGAATTGGAGAGACCCAGTACTTC
many TRBJ1-5 . TRBV28 CASSLFGSGGAMHQPQHF TGTGCCAGCAGTTTATTTGGGTCTGGGGGGGCTATGCATCAGCCCCAGCATTTT
many TRBJ1-1 . TRBV6-5 CASSTGEYEAFF TGTGCCAGCAGTACTGGGGAATATGAAGCTTTCTTT
few TRBJ2-5 . TRBV3-1 CASSPPLLLQETQYF TGTGCCAGCAGCCCCCCCTTGCTGTTACAAGAGACCCAGTACTTC
. TRBJ2-7 . TRBV28 CASSLYGDPYEQYF TGTGCCAGCAGTTTATATGGTGACCCCTACGAGCAGTACTTC
many TRBJ1-5 . TRBV2 CASSPDSSGGQPQHF TGTGCCAGCAGTCCTGACAGCTCCGGTGGGCAGCCCCAGCATTTT
many TRBJ2-2 . TRBV19 CASAIDQGGWTGELFF TGTGCCAGTGCTATCGACCAGGGGGGCTGGACCGGGGAGCTGTTTTTT
many TRBJ2-7 . TRBV4-3 CASSQDVRGPYEQYF TGCGCCAGCAGCCAAGATGTCAGGGGTCCCTACGAGCAGTACTTC
many TRBJ1-2 . TRBV20-1 CSASGSLVYGYTF TGCAGTGCTAGTGGCAGCCTCGTCTATGGCTACACCTTC
few TRBJ2-2 TRBD2 TRBV29-1 CSVGLAGVNTGELFF TGCAGCGTGGGACTAGCGGGAGTGAACACCGGGGAGCTGTTTTTT
. TRBJ2-7 . TRBV20-1 CSASATAEGEQYF TGCAGTGCCTCTGCGACTGCCGAGGGCGAGCAGTACTTC
few TRBJ1-1 TRBD1 TRBV29-1 CSVFGTGFVEAFF TGCAGCGTTTTCGGGACAGGGTTTGTTGAAGCTTTCTTT
many TRBJ1-1 . TRBV6-1 CASIREGGTEAFF TGTGCCAGTATTAGGGAGGGGGGCACTGAAGCTTTCTTT
few TRBJ2-7 . TRBV6-1 CASSAYARGEQYF TGTGCCAGCAGCGCATACGCCCGAGGGGAGCAGTACTTC
many TRBJ2-7 TRBD1 TRBV5-1 CASSVVGQVLGEQYF TGCGCCAGCAGCGTGGTGGGACAGGTGCTGGGAGAGCAGTACTTC
many TRBJ2-7 TRBD2 TRBV11-3 CASSLSQLGLAGGVNEQYF TGTGCCAGCAGCTTATCACAGTTGGGACTAGCGGGAGGGGTAAACGAGCAGTACTTC
. TRBJ1-1 TRBD1 TRBV28 CASGSLTGGRNTEAFF TGTGCCAGCGGGTCCCTGACAGGGGGAAGGAACACTGAAGCTTTCTTT
few TRBJ2-7 TRBD2 TRBV15 CATSATAGDSYEQYF TGTGCCACCAGCGCCACGGCGGGAGACTCCTACGAGCAGTACTTC
. TRBJ1-1 . TRBV6-1 CASSREEAFF TGTGCCAGCAGTCGGGAGGAAGCTTTCTTT
. TRBJ2-7 . TRBV12-3/TRBV12-4 CASSYRSGAYEQYF TGTGCCAGCAGTTACAGGTCAGGGGCCTACGAGCAGTACTTC
many TRBJ1-5 . TRBV28 CASSFGIYSNQPQHF TGTGCCAGCAGTTTTGGAATCTATAGCAATCAGCCCCAGCATTTT
many TRBJ2-2 . TRBV20-1 CSANRNTGELFF TGCAGTGCTAACAGGAACACCGGGGAGCTGTTTTTT
many TRBJ2-5 . TRBV5-1 CASSLEGIGETQYF TGCGCCAGCAGCTTGGAGGGTATTGGAGAGACCCAGTACTTC
many TRBJ1-1 . TRBV27 CASSLNGLSTEAFF TGTGCCAGCAGTCTAAATGGACTGAGCACTGAAGCTTTCTTT
many TRBJ2-2 . TRBV28 CASSFGDREKLFF TGTGCCAGCAGTTTTGGTGACCGGGAGAAGCTGTTTTTT
. TRBJ2-7 TRBD1 TRBV28 CASSYGTAPAYEQYF TGTGCCAGCAGTTACGGGACAGCCCCTGCATACGAGCAGTACTTC
many TRBJ1-1 . TRBV27 CASRTGGGRTEAFF TGTGCCAGCAGGACCGGGGGCGGGAGAACTGAAGCTTTCTTT
. TRBJ2-5 . TRBV6-2/TRBV6-3 CASSNQVLQETQYF TGTGCCAGCAGTAACCAGGTTCTCCAAGAGACCCAGTACTTC
few TRBJ2-7 . TRBV5-1 CASSEGVSDSDEQYF TGCGCCAGCAGCGAGGGGGTCTCCGATTCCGACGAGCAGTACTTC
many TRBJ2-7 . TRBV2 CASDQAYEQYF TGTGCCAGCGACCAAGCCTACGAGCAGTACTTC
few TRBJ2-7 TRBD2 TRBV4-1 CASSQEVSGAAYEQYF TGCGCCAGCAGCCAAGAAGTTAGCGGGGCGGCCTACGAGCAGTACTTC
many TRBJ2-5 . TRBV12-3/TRBV12-4 CASSPERAVQETQYF TGTGCCAGCAGTCCAGAGAGGGCTGTACAAGAGACCCAGTACTTC
many TRBJ1-2 . TRBV9 CASSVTRGGYGYTF TGTGCCAGCAGCGTGACCCGAGGGGGATATGGCTACACCTTC
many TRBJ1-5 . TRBV18 CASSRIQSNQPQHF TGTGCCAGCTCGAGGATACAGAGCAATCAGCCCCAGCATTTT
many TRBJ1-6 . TRBV27 CASSLGGGSPLHF TGTGCCAGCAGTTTGGGGGGGGGCTCACCCCTCCACTTT
. TRBJ2-7 . TRBV11-1 CASSLIPLGDSYEQYF TGTGCCAGCAGCTTAATTCCACTTGGAGACTCCTACGAGCAGTACTTC